This TCR beta chain comes out of a study of blood T cell repertoires in COVID-19. Study as a whole: Nucleic acid was either cDNA or gDNA, and it came from T cells, B-cell-depleted T cells, or PBMCs.

In the original analysis: Estimation of nucleated cell counts was performed using reference gene primer amplification. Profiled with immunoSEQ multiplex PCR; TCRdb holds only in-frame clones, not every one. Clonal size and the V and J genes are those of that table, whereas D and trimming came from the DNA. This sample has approximately 440,000 clones; about nine tenths occur once, and the top ten carry 0.6%. CDR1 SGDLS and CDR2 YYNGEE come from the germline V gene. The CDR3 covers 14 residues. J gave up 8 bases and V 0 bases, and 5 bases lay outside the gene matches. Participants were aged about 18 to 90 years, lived in roughly 25 US areas, and enrolled virtually. Donors in Cohort 3 counted as recovered after two negative PCRs, clearance, or symptom resolution.

The sample comprised PBMCs or T cells enriched from blood (not recorded which). This chain uses TRBV9 with TRBJ1-3; 7 bases map to TRBD1. The receptor was isolated from a man aged 18-30 years who had recovered from COVID-19. The CDR3 region is CASSVDEGAYTIYF. The DNA of the CDR3 is TGTGCCAGCAGCGTAGACGAGGGGGCATACACCATATATTTT.